One sample yielded the 4 T cell receptor beta chains listed below, sequenced in a study of blood T cell repertoires in COVID-19. This table comes from immunoSEQ multiplex PCR, and its TCRdb copy is limited to in-frame clones, with some not included. The sample contains about 230,000 clones, 81% of which appear only once. Sequencing was performed on peripheral blood. The receptors originated from a woman aged 80 or over with acute or convalescent COVID-19.

The chain recombines TRBV5-3 with TRBJ1-6; D gene ambiguous. TRBV5-3 carries the ORF label, with uncertain function. The CDR3 runs 16 residues. V gave up 1 base and J gave up 0 bases, with 8 bases separating them. The CDR3: CARSLRRSSYNSPLHF. CDR3 bases: TGTGCCAGAAGCTTGAGGAGGAGCTCCTATAATTCACCCCTCCACTTT.

V and J are TRBV15 and TRBJ1-4; 7 bases line up with TRBD1. The CDR3 sequence is 16 residues long. The germline CDR1 and CDR2 sequences are LNHNV and YYDKDF (reference sequence). Unmatched junction bases numbered 3, after V lost 1 base and J lost 1 base. The CDR3 loop reads CATSRGGGGTNEKLFF. The CDR3, as DNA: TGTGCCACCAGCAGAGGAGGGGGCGGAACTAATGAAAAACTGTTTTTT.

This clone was seen only once. J is TRBJ1-1 and V is TRBV7-3, with 7 bases aligning to TRBD1. Unmatched junction bases numbered 4, after V lost 0 bases and J lost 6 bases. The germline V gene encodes CDR1 SGHTA and CDR2 FQGTGA. This CDR3 is built from 14 residues. In DNA, the CDR3 is TGTGCCAGCAGCTTAACCCGGGACAGTGCTGAAGCTTTCTTT. Amino acid sequence: CASSLTRDSAEAFF.

This clone was observed a single time. The CDR3 is CASSATTGTPNNSPLHF. DNA of the CDR3: TGTGCCAGCAGTGCAACAACCGGGACACCGAATAATTCACCCCTCCACTTT. The chain couples TRBV25-1 to TRBJ1-6; D may be TRBD1 (6 bases). This CDR3 has 17 residues. Trimming took 4 bases from V and 5 from J, leaving 18 bases between them. Per the germline V gene, CDR1 is MGHDK and CDR2 is SYGVNS.